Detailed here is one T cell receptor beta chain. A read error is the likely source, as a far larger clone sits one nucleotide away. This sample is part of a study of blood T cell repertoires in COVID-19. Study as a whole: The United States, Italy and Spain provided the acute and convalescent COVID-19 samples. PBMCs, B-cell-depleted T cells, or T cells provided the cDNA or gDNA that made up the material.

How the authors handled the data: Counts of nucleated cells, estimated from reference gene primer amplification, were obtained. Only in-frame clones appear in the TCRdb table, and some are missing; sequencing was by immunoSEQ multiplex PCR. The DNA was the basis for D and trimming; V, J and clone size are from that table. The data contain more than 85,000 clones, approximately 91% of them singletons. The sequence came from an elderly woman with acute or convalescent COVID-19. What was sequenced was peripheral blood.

The CDR3 sequence is CASSLAVNTEAFF. The CDR3 DNA follows: TGTGCCAGCAGCTTAGCAGTGAACACTGAAGCTTTCTTT. The chain has TRBV11-3 and TRBJ1-1; D not resolved. The CDR3 loop spans 13 amino acids. V was cut by 1 base and J by 0 bases, with 3 bases left in between. The germline gives CDR1 SGHNT, CDR2 YENEEA.